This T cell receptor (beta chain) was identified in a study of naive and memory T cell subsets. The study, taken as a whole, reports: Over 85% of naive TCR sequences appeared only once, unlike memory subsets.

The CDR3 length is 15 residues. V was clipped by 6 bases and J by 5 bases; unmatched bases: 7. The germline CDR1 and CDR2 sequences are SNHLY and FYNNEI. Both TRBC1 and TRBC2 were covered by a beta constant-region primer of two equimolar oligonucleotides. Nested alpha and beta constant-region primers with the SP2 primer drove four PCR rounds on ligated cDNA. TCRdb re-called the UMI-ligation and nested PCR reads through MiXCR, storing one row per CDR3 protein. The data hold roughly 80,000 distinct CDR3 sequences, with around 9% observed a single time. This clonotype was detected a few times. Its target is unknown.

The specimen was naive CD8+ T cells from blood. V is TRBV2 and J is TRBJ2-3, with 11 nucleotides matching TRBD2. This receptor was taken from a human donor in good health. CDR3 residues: CASRPTSGSGDTQYF. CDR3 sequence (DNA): TGTGCCAGCAGGCCAACTAGCGGGAGCGGAGATACGCAGTATTTT.